Sequencing of this T cell receptor (beta chain) was carried out in a study of graft-versus-host responses after intestinal transplantation. Turning to the study itself: Isolated intestinal, liver-intestinal, or multivisceral transplants were what recipients had. Tacrolimus plus steroids were given to all recipients for roughly 3 years, preceded by anti-thymocyte globulin induction.

Study-level findings and limits: Marrow from the recipient contained GvH clones, some of which had appeared first in ileum or blood. Allografts carried high graft-versus-host to host-versus-graft clonal ratios in patients having graft-donor T cell macrochimerism.

This CDR3 has 13 amino acids. Concerning this clone: The antigen remains unidentified.

Generated by immunoSEQ multiplex PCR, the TCRdb table keeps only in-frame clones and is missing some. Among 130,000 to 150,000 clones listed, about nine tenths were seen once. The sample in question was unstimulated CD4+ T cells sorted from spleen or lymph node cells, obtained before intestinal transplant. This sequence was found in a human donor who received an intestinal transplant. The rearrangement joins TRBV21-1 to TRBJ1-4; TRBD1, the D gene given by the table, was not confirmed from the DNA. TRBV21-1 is described as a pseudogene. CDR3 loop: CASPRQVNEKLFF. CDR3 in DNA: TGTGCCAGCCCTAGACAGGTTAATGAAAAACTGTTTTTT.